The T cell receptor (beta chain) under discussion was sequenced for a study of neurological immune-mediated disorders. TCRdb re-called the 5' RACE reads with MiXCR, one entry per CDR3 protein. The table has some 28,000 distinct CDR3 sequences, 12% seen once. Study-wide points: Across subjects, no CDR3 amino acid sequence appeared in expanded clones of more than one subject, a finding that suggested private repertoires in all groups.

Regarding this clonotype: The antigen is not known. The junction does not match germline at one end; this may be a read error.

This TCR was recovered from a man in his fifties or sixties in good health. Sequencing was performed on PBMCs.

The CDR3 DNA reads as TGTGCCAGCACCGAGGGACAGTCCTACAAGCAGTACTTC. This codes for CASTEGQSYKQYF. The chain couples TRBV6-1 to TRBJ2-7, with 7 bases lining up with TRBD1. The CDR3 contains 13 residues. Germline V gene lookup returns CDR1 MNHNS and CDR2 SASEGT.